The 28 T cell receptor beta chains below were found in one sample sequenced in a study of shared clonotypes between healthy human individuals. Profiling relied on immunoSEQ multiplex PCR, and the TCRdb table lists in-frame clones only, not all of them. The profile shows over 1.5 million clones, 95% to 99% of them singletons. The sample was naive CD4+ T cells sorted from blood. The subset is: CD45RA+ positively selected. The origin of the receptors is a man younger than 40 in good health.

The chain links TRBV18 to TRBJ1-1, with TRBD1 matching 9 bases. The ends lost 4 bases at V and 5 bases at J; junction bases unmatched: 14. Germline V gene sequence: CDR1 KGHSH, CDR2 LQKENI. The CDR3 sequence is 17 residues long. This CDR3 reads CASSLLMPGQGGTEAFF. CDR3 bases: TGTGCCAGCTCACTTCTTATGCCGGGACAGGGCGGAACTGAAGCTTTCTTT.

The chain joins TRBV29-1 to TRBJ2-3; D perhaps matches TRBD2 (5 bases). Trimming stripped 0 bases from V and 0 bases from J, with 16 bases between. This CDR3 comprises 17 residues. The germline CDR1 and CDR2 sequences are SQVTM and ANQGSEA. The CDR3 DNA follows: TGCAGCGTTGAAGAGACCCGGACTGGAGGTAGCACAGATACGCAGTATTTT. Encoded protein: CSVEETRTGGSTDTQYF.

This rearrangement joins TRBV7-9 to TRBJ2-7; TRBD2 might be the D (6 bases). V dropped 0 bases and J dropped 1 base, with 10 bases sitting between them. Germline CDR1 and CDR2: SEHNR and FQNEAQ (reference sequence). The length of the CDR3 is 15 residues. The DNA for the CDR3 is TGTGCCAGCAGCTTAGCCGGGAGCGTTTCCTACGAGCAGTACTTC. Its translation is CASSLAGSVSYEQYF.

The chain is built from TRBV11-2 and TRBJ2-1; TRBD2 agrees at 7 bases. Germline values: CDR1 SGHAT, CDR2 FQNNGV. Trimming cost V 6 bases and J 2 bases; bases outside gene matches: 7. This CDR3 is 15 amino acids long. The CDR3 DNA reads TGTGCCAGCAGATCACAGCGGGGACCCTACAATGAGCAGTTCTTC. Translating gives CASRSQRGPYNEQFF.

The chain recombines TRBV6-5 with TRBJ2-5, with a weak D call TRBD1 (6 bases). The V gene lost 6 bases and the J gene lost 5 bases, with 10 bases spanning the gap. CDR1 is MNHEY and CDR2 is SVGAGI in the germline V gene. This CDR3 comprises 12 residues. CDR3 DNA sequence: TGTGCCAGCAGCCAGGGGTGGGAGACCCAGTACTTC. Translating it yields CASSQGWETQYF.

The CDR3 DNA reads TGTGCCAGCAGTCGGGACAGTAGTCACTCTGGAAACACCATATATTTT. Its protein product is CASSRDSSHSGNTIYF. The V and J genes are TRBV2 and TRBJ1-3, with 7 bases aligning to TRBD1. This CDR3 spans 16 amino acids. The V gene end was trimmed by 5 bases and the J gene end by 0 bases; junction bases not matched to a gene: 7. The germline V gene encodes CDR1 SNHLY and CDR2 FYNNEI.

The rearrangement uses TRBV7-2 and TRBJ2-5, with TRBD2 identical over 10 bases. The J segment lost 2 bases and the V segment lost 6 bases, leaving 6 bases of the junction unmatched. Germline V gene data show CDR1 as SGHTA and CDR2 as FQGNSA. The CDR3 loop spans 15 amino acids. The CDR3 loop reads CASSTFSGRQETQYF. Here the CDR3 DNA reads TGTGCCAGCAGTACATTTAGCGGGAGGCAAGAGACCCAGTACTTC.

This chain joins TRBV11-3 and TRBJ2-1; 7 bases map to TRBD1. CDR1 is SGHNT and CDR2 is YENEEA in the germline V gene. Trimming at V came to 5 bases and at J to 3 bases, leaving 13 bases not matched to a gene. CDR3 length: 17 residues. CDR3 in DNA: TGTGCCAGCAGCGCGAAGGGGGCGAATCGCTTCTACAATGAGCAGTTCTTC. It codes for CASSAKGANRFYNEQFF.

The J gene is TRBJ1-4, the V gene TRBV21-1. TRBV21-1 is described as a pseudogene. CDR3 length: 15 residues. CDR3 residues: CASSTCSDGNEKLFF. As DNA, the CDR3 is TGTGCCAGCAGCACCTGCTCCGATGGAAATGAAAAACTGTTTTTT.

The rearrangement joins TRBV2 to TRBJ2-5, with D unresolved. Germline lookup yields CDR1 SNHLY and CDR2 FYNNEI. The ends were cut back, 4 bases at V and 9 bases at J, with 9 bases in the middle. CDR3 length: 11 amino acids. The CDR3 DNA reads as TGTGCCAGCAGTGTTAGGTTCGCCCAGTACTTC. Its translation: CASSVRFAQYF.

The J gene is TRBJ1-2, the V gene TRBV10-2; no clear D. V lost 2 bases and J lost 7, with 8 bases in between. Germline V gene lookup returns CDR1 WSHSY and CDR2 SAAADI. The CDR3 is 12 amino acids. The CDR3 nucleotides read TGCGCCAGCAGTGAGCCCCCCAGTGGCTACACCTTC. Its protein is CASSEPPSGYTF.

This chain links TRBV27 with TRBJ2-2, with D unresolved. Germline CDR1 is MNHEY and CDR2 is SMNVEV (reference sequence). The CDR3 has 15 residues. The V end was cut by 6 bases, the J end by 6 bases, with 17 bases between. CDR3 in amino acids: CASRRPLDLSGELFF. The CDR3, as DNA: TGTGCCAGCAGGAGGCCACTCGACCTGTCCGGGGAGCTGTTTTTT.

CDR3 in amino acids: CASRPLSGSPHNEQFF. The CDR3 DNA reads TGTGCCAGCAGACCCCTGAGCGGGAGTCCCCACAATGAGCAGTTCTTC. The V call is TRBV27, the J call TRBJ2-1, with 8 bases matching TRBD2. V dropped 6 bases and J dropped 5; count of bases not matched to a gene: 12. Germline CDR1 and CDR2: MNHEY and SMNVEV (reference sequence). The CDR3 has 16 amino acids.

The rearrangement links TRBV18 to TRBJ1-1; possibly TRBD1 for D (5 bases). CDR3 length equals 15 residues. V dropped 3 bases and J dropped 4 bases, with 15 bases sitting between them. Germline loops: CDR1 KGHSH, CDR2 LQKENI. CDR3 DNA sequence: TGTGCCAGCTCACCTTTGACAGCGGAGGGCACTGAAGCTTTCTTT. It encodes CASSPLTAEGTEAFF.

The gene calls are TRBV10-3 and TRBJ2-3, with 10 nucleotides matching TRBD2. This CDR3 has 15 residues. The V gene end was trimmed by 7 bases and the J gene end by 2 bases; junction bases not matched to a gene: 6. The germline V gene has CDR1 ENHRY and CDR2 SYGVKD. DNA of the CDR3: TGTGCCATCACAGCGGGAGGGGAAACCACAGATACGCAGTATTTT. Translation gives CAITAGGETTDTQYF.

CDR3 DNA: TGTGCCACCAGCAGAGATTTGAGATCGGGAAACACCATATATTTT. Its protein is CATSRDLRSGNTIYF. The chain uses TRBV15 and TRBJ1-3; D is uncertain. V dropped 0 bases and J dropped 4 bases, with 10 bases sitting between them. Germline CDR1 reads LNHNV; CDR2 reads YYDKDF (reference sequence). The CDR3 has 15 residues.

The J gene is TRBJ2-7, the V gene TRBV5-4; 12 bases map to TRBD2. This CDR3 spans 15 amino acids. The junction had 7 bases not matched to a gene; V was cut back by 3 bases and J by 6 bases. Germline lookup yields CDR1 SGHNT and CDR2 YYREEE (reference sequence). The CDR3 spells CASSSTSGGLGEQYF. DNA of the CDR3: TGTGCCAGCAGCTCCACTAGCGGGGGGTTAGGCGAGCAGTACTTC. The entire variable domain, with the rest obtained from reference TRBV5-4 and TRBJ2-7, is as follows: ETGVTQSPTHLIKTRGQQVTLRCSSQSGHNTVSWYQQALGQGPQFIFQYYREEENGRGNFPPRFSGLQFPNYSSELNVNALELDDSALYLCASSSTSGGLGEQYFGPGTRLTVT.

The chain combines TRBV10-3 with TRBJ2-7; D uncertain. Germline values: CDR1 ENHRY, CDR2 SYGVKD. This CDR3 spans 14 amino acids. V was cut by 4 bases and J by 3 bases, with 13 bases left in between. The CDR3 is CAISAGDWDYEQYF. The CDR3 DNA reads TGTGCCATCAGTGCAGGCGATTGGGACTACGAGCAGTACTTC.

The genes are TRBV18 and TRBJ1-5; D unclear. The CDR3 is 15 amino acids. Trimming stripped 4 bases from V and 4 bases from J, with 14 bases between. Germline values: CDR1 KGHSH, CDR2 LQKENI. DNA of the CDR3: TGTGCCAGCTCACAAACCGGGAGACCTAATCAGCCCCAGCATTTT. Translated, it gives CASSQTGRPNQPQHF.

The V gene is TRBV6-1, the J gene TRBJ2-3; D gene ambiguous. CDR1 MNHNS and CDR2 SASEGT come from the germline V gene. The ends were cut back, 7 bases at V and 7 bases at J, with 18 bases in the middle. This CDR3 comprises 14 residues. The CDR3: CASKTKPHQYTQYF. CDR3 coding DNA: TGTGCCAGCAAGACCAAACCCCACCAGTATACGCAGTATTTT.

As DNA, the CDR3 is TGTGCCAGCAGTGAAATTGGTGGAGCAGCGGAATATGGCTACACCTTC. It encodes CASSEIGGAAEYGYTF. The chain is built from TRBV6-1 and TRBJ1-2; D remains unclear. Trimming shortened V by 2 bases and J by 5 bases, and 18 bases separated the two germline ends. The CDR3 loop spans 16 amino acids. Germline V CDR1 and CDR2: MNHNS, SASEGT.

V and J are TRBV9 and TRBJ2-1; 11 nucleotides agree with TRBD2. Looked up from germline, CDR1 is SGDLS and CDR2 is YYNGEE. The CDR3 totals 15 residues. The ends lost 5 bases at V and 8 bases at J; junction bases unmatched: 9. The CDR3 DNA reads TGTGCCAGCAGTATTCTAGCGGGAGGTAGCGATGAGCAGTTCTTC. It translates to CASSILAGGSDEQFF.

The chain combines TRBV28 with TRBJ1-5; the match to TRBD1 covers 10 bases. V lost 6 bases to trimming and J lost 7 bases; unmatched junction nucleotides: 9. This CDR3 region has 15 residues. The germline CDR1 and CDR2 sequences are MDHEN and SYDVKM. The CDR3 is CASRGGTGVRQPQHF. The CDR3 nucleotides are TGTGCCAGCAGGGGAGGGACAGGGGTTCGGCAGCCCCAGCATTTT.

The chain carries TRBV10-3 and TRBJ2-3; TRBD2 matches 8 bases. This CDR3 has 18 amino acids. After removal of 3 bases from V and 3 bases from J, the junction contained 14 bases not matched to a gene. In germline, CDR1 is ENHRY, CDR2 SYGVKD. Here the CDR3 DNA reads TGTGCCATCAGTGATTGGTCTGGCATAGCGGGAAGAACAGATACGCAGTATTTT. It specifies CAISDWSGIAGRTDTQYF.

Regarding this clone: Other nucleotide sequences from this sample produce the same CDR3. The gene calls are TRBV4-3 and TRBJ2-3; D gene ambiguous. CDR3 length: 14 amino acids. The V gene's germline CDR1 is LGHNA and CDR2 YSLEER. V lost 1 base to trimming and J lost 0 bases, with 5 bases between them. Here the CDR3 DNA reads TGCGCCAGCAGCCAAGGTCCTAGCACAGATACGCAGTATTTT. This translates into CASSQGPSTDTQYF.

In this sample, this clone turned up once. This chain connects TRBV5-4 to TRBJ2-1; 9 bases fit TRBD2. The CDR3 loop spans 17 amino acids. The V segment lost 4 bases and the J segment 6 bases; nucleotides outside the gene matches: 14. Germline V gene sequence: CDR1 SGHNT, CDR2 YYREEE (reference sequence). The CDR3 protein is CASSPGDVTSGFNEQFF. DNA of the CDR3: TGTGCCAGCAGCCCTGGGGATGTGACTAGCGGATTCAATGAGCAGTTCTTC.

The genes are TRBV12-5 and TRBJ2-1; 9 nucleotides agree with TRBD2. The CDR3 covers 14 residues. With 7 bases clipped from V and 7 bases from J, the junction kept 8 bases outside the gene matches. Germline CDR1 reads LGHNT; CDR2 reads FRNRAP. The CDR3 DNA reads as TGTGCTAGTGCCTCGCGGGAGGGCCGGAATGAGCAGTTCTTC. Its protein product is CASASREGRNEQFF.

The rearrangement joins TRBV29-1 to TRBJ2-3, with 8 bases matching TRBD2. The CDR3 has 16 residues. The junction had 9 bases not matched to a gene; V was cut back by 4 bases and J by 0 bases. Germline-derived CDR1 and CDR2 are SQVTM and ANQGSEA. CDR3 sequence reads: CSVGGWASGSTDTQYF. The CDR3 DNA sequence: TGCAGCGTTGGGGGGTGGGCTAGCGGGAGCACAGATACGCAGTATTTT.